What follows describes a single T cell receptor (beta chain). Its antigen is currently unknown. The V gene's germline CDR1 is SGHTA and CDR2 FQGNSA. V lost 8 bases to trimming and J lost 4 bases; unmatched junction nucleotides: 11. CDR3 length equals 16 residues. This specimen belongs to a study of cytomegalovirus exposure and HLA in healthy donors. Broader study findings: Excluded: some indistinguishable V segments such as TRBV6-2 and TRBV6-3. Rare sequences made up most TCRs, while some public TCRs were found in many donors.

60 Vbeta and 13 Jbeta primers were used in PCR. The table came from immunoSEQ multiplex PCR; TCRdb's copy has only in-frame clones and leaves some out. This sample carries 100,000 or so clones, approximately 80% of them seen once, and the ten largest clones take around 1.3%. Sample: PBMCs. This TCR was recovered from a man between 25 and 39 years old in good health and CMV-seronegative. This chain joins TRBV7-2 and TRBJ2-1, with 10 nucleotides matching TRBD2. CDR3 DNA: TGTGCCAGCGCATTTGTAGCGGGAGGAGGGTACAATGAGCAGTTCTTC. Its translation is CASAFVAGGGYNEQFF.